These 30 T cell receptor beta chains originate from one sample sequenced in a study of shared T cell receptors in the human thymus (dated by TCRdb to the early 2020s). Receptors were amplified or captured by the immunoSEQ multiplex PCR assay. Not all clones reach the TCRdb copy of this immuneACCESS table, which keeps in-frame sequences only. Checked studies attribute under half of the gap to unresolved V genes and leave the rest unexplained. The sample records hundreds of thousands of clones, 88% of which are singletons. Of the sample, 0.0095% to 0.011% is held by the ten largest clones. These same data were also listed under a study on human thymus T cells.

The specimen sequenced was thymocytes. All receptors derive from a boy under two years old with a congenital heart defect. Donor details come from another sample of the same person, matched by shared clones.

V and J are TRBV6-6 and TRBJ1-2; D is perhaps TRBD1 (5 bases). With 2 bases removed from V and 2 bases from J, the gap between germline ends came to 12 bases. This CDR3 is 15 amino acids long. CDR1 and CDR2 from the germline V gene are MNHNY and SVGAGI (reference sequence). This CDR3 is CASSYPPTVNYGYTF. As DNA, the CDR3 is TGTGCCAGCAGTTACCCCCCGACAGTGAACTATGGCTACACCTTC.

A remark on this clone: Here the CDR3 omits its conserved ending phenylalanine or tryptophan, so a read error is the likely source. The DNA is omitted, as the CDR3 cannot be located on it reliably, and the CDR3 follows TCRdb's listing. The chain's CDR3 is CSASWGDRTKL. V usage is TRBV20-1 and J usage is TRBJ2-7; the table calls TRBD1, which could not be checked here. Counting both end residues, the CDR3 totals 11 amino acids. The germline gives CDR1 DFQATT, CDR2 SNEGSKA (reference sequence).

The chain couples TRBV25-1 to TRBJ2-7; D is possibly TRBD1 (5 bases). The germline V gene encodes CDR1 MGHDK and CDR2 SYGVNS. V gave up 3 bases and J gave up 3 bases, with 12 bases separating them. The CDR3 has 14 amino acids. CDR3 bases: TGTGCCAGCAGTGACTCAGTCAGGGTCTACGAGCAGTACTTC. It encodes CASSDSVRVYEQYF.

The chain combines TRBV6-5 with TRBJ2-2, with TRBD1 matching 9 bases. From germline, CDR1 is MNHEY and CDR2 SVGAGI. After removal of 0 bases from V and 6 bases from J, the junction contained 5 bases not matched to a gene. The CDR3 is 16 amino acids. The CDR3 spells CASSYSTGGSAGELFF. The CDR3 DNA is TGTGCCAGCAGTTACTCCACAGGGGGCTCGGCCGGGGAGCTGTTTTTT.

This clone was picked up one time. This chain links TRBV29-1 with TRBJ1-1; a weak D match, TRBD1 (5 bases). There are 12 residues in the CDR3. The germline V gene has CDR1 SQVTM and CDR2 ANQGSEA. The ends were cut back, 6 bases at V and 4 bases at J, with 12 bases in the middle. CDR3 protein: CSVGRTSTEAFF. CDR3 DNA: TGCAGCGTAGGACGGACAAGCACTGAAGCTTTCTTT.

V usage is TRBV29-1 and J usage is TRBJ1-1; D gene unclear. This CDR3 is 15 amino acids long. V dropped 4 bases and J dropped 3 bases, with 18 bases sitting between them. Germline V lookup: CDR1 SQVTM, CDR2 ANQGSEA. The CDR3 DNA follows: TGCAGCGTTGGCCGAGAAGAGGAGTTGGACACTGAAGCTTTCTTT. Amino acids: CSVGREEELDTEAFF.

This chain joins TRBV4-2 and TRBJ2-1, with TRBD2 as a possible D gene (6 bases). Trimming pared 0 bases from V and 8 bases from J, leaving 17 bases between. Germline lookup yields CDR1 LGHNA and CDR2 YNFKEQ. CDR3 length: 16 amino acids. CDR3 coding DNA: TGTGCCAGCAGCCAAGATTACCTAGCGCCAGGCGATGAGCAGTTCTTC. Translation: CASSQDYLAPGDEQFF.

V usage is TRBV27 and J usage is TRBJ1-6, with D perhaps TRBD1 (5 bases). Germline CDR1 is MNHEY and CDR2 is SMNVEV (reference sequence). CDR3 size: 13 residues. V was shortened by 8 bases and J by 7 bases, with 12 bases between the two germline ends. CDR3 DNA sequence: TGTGCCAGCGGACATATCAGGAATTCACCCCTCCACTTT. Protein sequence: CASGHIRNSPLHF.

This chain links TRBV12-1 with TRBJ1-2. TRBV12-1 is a pseudogene. This CDR3 is built from 11 residues. This chain's CDR3 is CASSRLRGYTF. Written as DNA, the CDR3 is TGTGCCAGCAGCAGACTTCGGGGCTACACCTTC.

The rearrangement joins TRBV11-2 to TRBJ2-5, with 8 bases matching TRBD2. The junction had 4 bases not matched to a gene; V was cut back by 1 base and J by 3 bases. Per germline, CDR1 SGHAT and CDR2 FQNNGV. The CDR3 is made up of 15 amino acids. This chain's CDR3 is CASSLGAGAEETQYF. CDR3 in DNA: TGTGCCAGCAGCTTAGGAGCGGGAGCTGAAGAGACCCAGTACTTC. Using reference TRBV11-2 and TRBJ2-5 for the parts outside the CDR3, the full variable domain is EAGVAQSPRYKIIEKRQSVAFWCNPISGHATLYWYQQILGQGPKLLIQFQNNGVVDDSQLPKDRFSAERLKGVDSTLKIQPAKLEDSAVYLCASSLGAGAEETQYFGPGTRLLVL.

This chain uses TRBV7-2 with TRBJ2-2, with TRBD2 identical over 7 bases. This CDR3 has 20 residues. Germline CDR1 and CDR2: SGHTA and FQGNSA. V shed 0 bases and J 0 bases; nucleotides not matched to a gene: 13. CDR3 residues: CASSLALLGRGESNTGELFF. In DNA form, the CDR3 reads TGTGCCAGCAGCTTAGCTCTCCTAGGGAGGGGAGAGTCGAACACCGGGGAGCTGTTTTTT.

The rearrangement links TRBV9 to TRBJ2-7, with a tentative D call TRBD2 (5 bases). Germline CDR1 SGDLS, CDR2 YYNGEE. Trimming took off 0 bases at V and 5 bases at J, with 12 bases between the two ends. The CDR3 runs 14 residues. The CDR3 reads CASSVGEIAHEQYF. The DNA for the CDR3 is TGTGCCAGCAGCGTAGGTGAAATAGCGCACGAGCAGTACTTC.

This clone appeared a few times. The rearrangement uses TRBV28 and TRBJ2-7; the D gene is possibly TRBD2 (5 bases). Trimming removed 7 bases from V and 4 bases from J, with 11 bases in between. The germline gives CDR1 MDHEN, CDR2 SYDVKM. The CDR3 has 12 residues. The DNA for the CDR3 is TGTGCCAGCATCTCTAGCAAGTACGAGCAGTACTTC. Translating gives CASISSKYEQYF.

This clone was picked up one time. V gene TRBV15 combines with J gene TRBJ2-3; 8 bases are a match to TRBD2. The CDR3 runs to 18 residues. V dropped 8 bases and J dropped 1; count of bases not matched to a gene: 17. Germline lookup yields CDR1 LNHNV and CDR2 YYDKDF (reference sequence). The CDR3 DNA follows: TGTGCCACCCAGCGGTTGGAGCGGGAGCCATCATGCACAGATACGCAGTATTTT. It yields the protein CATQRLEREPSCTDTQYF.

The J gene is TRBJ2-5, the V gene TRBV6-1; 8 bases are shared with TRBD2. The germline CDR1 and CDR2 sequences are MNHNS and SASEGT. V was pared by 4 bases and J by 3 bases, with 16 bases of the junction left unmatched. The length of the CDR3 is 18 residues. The CDR3 sequence: CASSGGTDPGLDKETQYF. Written as DNA, the CDR3 is TGTGCCAGCAGTGGAGGGACTGACCCGGGACTAGATAAAGAGACCCAGTACTTC.

The gene calls are TRBV19 and TRBJ1-2, with D possibly TRBD1 on 6 matching bases. Trimming left V 0 bases short and J 4 bases short, with 9 bases between. Germline V lookup: CDR1 LNHDA, CDR2 SQIVND (reference sequence). The CDR3 totals 14 residues. This chain's CDR3 is CASSIDRGSYGYTF. The CDR3 DNA reads as TGTGCCAGTAGTATAGACAGGGGCTCCTATGGCTACACCTTC.

The chain joins TRBV14 to TRBJ2-7, with 9 bases aligning to TRBD1. The germline gives CDR1 SGHDN, CDR2 FVKESK. This CDR3 is 16 amino acids long. The V gene end was trimmed by 2 bases and the J gene end by 2 bases; junction bases not matched to a gene: 7. The chain's CDR3 is CASSQRGTGSPYEQYF. The CDR3 DNA is TGTGCCAGCAGCCAAAGGGGGACAGGGTCGCCCTACGAGCAGTACTTC.

CDR3 DNA sequence: TGTGCCAGCGCTGGGCAGGGCACAGAGACCCAGTACTTC. Translated: CASAGQGTETQYF. The chain joins TRBV27 to TRBJ2-5, with a possible D match to TRBD1 (5 bases). Germline loops: CDR1 MNHEY, CDR2 SMNVEV (reference sequence). Trimming took off 8 bases at V and 4 bases at J, with 14 bases between the two ends. CDR3 length: 13 amino acids.

This rearrangement joins TRBV14 to TRBJ1-1; 7 bases line up with TRBD1. CDR3 length: 16 residues. Germline V gene sequence: CDR1 SGHDN, CDR2 FVKESK. Trimming took 4 bases from V and 0 from J; bases not matched to a gene: 8. The CDR3 bases are TGTGCCAGCAGCCTAAGACGGGACAGCCTGAACACTGAAGCTTTCTTT. Translating gives CASSLRRDSLNTEAFF.

The chain combines TRBV11-2 with TRBJ2-2, with 7 bases that match TRBD2. V was clipped by 9 bases and J by 5 bases; unmatched bases: 9. CDR3 length equals 14 residues. The germline gives CDR1 SGHAT, CDR2 FQNNGV. The CDR3 sequence is CASRFLADTGELFF. The DNA for the CDR3 is TGTGCCAGTAGATTTCTAGCGGATACCGGGGAGCTGTTTTTT.

The chain joins TRBV15 to TRBJ2-3; no clear D gene. The germline V gene has CDR1 LNHNV and CDR2 YYDKDF (reference sequence). The V end lost 8 bases, the J end lost 6 bases, and 9 bases lay between the germline ends. CDR3 length equals 11 residues. The CDR3 coding sequence is TGTGCCACCGCCGCGGAGGATACGCAGTATTTT. This gives the protein CATAAEDTQYF.

The genes are TRBV7-2 and TRBJ2-1; no clear D gene. V was cut by 5 bases and J by 9 bases, with 14 bases left in between. Germline loops: CDR1 SGHTA, CDR2 FQGNSA. The CDR3 extends over 13 amino acids. The CDR3 sequence is CASSPLSRGEQFF. The CDR3 nucleotides read TGTGCCAGCAGCCCACTTTCCCGAGGTGAGCAGTTCTTC.

The chain has TRBV28 and TRBJ2-3; 7 positions agree with TRBD1. V was clipped by 6 bases and J by 4 bases; unmatched bases: 7. The CDR3 contains 14 residues. Germline CDR1 MDHEN, CDR2 SYDVKM. CDR3 sequence: CASRPRQGSDTQYF. DNA of the CDR3: TGTGCCAGCAGACCTCGACAGGGTTCAGATACGCAGTATTTT.

The gene calls are TRBV6-5 and TRBJ1-4; D is undetermined. Germline V gene data show CDR1 as MNHEY and CDR2 as SVGAGI. The V end lost 10 bases, the J end lost 8 bases, and 17 bases lay between the germline ends. This CDR3 is 13 amino acids long. DNA for the CDR3: TGTGCCACCTCGGAGGGCGCCTCGGAAAAACTGTTTTTT. Translating gives CATSEGASEKLFF.

The rearrangement joins TRBV5-6 to TRBJ1-1, with D maybe TRBD1 (5 bases). V was shortened by 0 bases and J by 3 bases, with 15 bases between the two germline ends. Germline V lookup: CDR1 SGHDT, CDR2 YYEEEE. The CDR3 runs 16 residues. The DNA for the CDR3 is TGTGCCAGCAGCTTGGTGCGGGGACGACCCTACACTGAAGCTTTCTTT. Translation gives CASSLVRGRPYTEAFF.

The CDR3 DNA is TGTGCCAGCAGCCAAATCCCCGGGCGGGAGTGCCACGAGCAGTACTTC. Its translation is CASSQIPGRECHEQYF. The chain joins TRBV14 to TRBJ2-7; 7 bases are shared with TRBD2. This CDR3 has 16 amino acids. Looked up from germline, CDR1 is SGHDN and CDR2 is FVKESK. The V and J ends lost 2 bases and 5 bases, in that order; junction bases with no gene match: 12.

CDR3 amino acids: CASTCRDRVDYEQYF. In DNA, the CDR3 is TGTGCCAGCACCTGCCGCGACAGGGTAGACTACGAGCAGTACTTC. The chain carries TRBV5-6 and TRBJ2-7; 7 bases are a match to TRBD1. V lost 6 bases and J lost 3; bases outside the gene matches: 12. The CDR3 consists of 15 residues. CDR1 is SGHDT and CDR2 is YYEEEE in the germline V gene.

The chain combines TRBV5-8 with TRBJ1-1, with 12 positions matching TRBD1. V gave up 3 bases and J gave up 5 bases; unmatched junction bases: 17. Germline lookup yields CDR1 SGHTS and CDR2 YDEGEE. This CDR3 is built from 19 residues. CDR3 nucleotide sequence: TGTGCCAGCAGCTGCCCCCTCGCCGGGACAGGGGGCGGTGGGACTGAAGCTTTCTTT. This gives the protein CASSCPLAGTGGGGTEAFF.

V and J are TRBV5-4 and TRBJ2-2; D may be TRBD1 or TRBD2 (5 bases each). This CDR3 is built from 17 residues. V was cut by 4 bases and J by 3 bases, with 19 bases left in between. The germline CDR1 and CDR2 sequences are SGHNT and YYREEE (reference sequence). This chain's CDR3 is CASSLGVQGWDTGELFF. CDR3 in DNA: TGTGCCAGCAGCCTGGGGGTCCAGGGTTGGGACACCGGGGAGCTGTTTTTT.

The rearrangement links TRBV10-3 to TRBJ1-5; 7 bases are a match to TRBD1. This CDR3 has 13 amino acids. The germline gives CDR1 ENHRY, CDR2 SYGVKD. Trimming at V came to 6 bases and at J to 7 bases, leaving 6 bases not matched to a gene. The CDR3 is CAISDRVVQPQHF. Here the CDR3 DNA reads TGTGCCATCAGCGACAGGGTCGTCCAGCCCCAGCATTTT.